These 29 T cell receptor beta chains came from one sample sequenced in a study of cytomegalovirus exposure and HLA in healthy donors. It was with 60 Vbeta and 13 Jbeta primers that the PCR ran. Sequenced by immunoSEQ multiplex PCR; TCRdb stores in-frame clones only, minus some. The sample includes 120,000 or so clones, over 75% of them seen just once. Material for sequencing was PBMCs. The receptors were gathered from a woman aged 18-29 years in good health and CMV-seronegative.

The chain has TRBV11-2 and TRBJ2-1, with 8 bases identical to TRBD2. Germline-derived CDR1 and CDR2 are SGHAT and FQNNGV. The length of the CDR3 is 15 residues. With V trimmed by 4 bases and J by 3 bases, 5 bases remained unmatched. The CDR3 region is CASSSLADVYNEQFF. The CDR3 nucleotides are TGTGCCAGCAGCTCACTAGCGGATGTCTACAATGAGCAGTTCTTC.

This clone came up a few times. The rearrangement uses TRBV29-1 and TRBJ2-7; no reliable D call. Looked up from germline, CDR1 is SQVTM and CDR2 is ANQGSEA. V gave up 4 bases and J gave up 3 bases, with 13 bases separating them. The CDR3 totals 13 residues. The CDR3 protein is CSVVSKKNYEQYF. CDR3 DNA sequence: TGCAGCGTTGTAAGCAAGAAAAACTACGAGCAGTACTTC.

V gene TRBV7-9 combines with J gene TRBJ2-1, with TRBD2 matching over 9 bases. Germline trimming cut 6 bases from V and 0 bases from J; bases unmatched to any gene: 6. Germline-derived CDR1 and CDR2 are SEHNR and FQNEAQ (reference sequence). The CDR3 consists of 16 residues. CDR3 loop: CASSWTSASSYNEQFF. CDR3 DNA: TGTGCCAGCAGTTGGACTAGCGCCAGCTCCTACAATGAGCAGTTCTTC.

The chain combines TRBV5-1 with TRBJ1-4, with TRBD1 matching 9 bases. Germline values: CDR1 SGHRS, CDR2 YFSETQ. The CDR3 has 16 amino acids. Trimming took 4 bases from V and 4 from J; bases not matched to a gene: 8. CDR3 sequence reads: CASSRQGGQDNEKLFF. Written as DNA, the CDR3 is TGCGCCAGCAGCCGACAGGGGGGACAGGATAATGAAAAACTGTTTTTT. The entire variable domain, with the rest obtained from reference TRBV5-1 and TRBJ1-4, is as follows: KAGVTQTPRYLIKTRGQQVTLSCSPISGHRSVSWYQQTPGQGLQFLFEYFSETQRNKGNFPGRFSGRQFSNSRSEMNVSTLELGDSALYLCASSRQGGQDNEKLFFGSGTQLSVL.

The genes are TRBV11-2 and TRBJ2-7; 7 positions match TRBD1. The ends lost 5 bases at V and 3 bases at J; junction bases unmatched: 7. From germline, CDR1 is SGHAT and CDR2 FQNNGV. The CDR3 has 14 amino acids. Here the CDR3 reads CASSPTGQSYEQYF. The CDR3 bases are TGTGCCAGCAGCCCGACGGGACAGAGCTACGAGCAGTACTTC.

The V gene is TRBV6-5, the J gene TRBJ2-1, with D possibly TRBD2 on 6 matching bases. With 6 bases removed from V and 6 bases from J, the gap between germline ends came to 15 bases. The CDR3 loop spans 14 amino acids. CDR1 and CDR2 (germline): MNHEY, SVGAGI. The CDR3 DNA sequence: TGTGCCAGCAGGGAGGGGTGGGTACGCAATGAGCAGTTCTTC. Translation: CASREGWVRNEQFF.

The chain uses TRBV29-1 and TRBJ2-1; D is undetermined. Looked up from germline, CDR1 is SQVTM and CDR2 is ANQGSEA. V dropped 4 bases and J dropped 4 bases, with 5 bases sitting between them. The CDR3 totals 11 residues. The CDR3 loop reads CSVGRYNEQFF. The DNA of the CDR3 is TGCAGCGTTGGTAGATACAATGAGCAGTTCTTC.

The CDR3 nucleotides read TGTGCCAGCAGCTGGGACTTAAAGAGAGGCTACACCTTC. Translating gives CASSWDLKRGYTF. The chain links TRBV7-6 to TRBJ1-2; weak D call: TRBD1 (5 bases). V lost 4 bases, J lost 8 bases, and 14 bases lay in between. Germline V CDR1 and CDR2: SGHVS, FNYEAQ. The CDR3 runs 13 residues.

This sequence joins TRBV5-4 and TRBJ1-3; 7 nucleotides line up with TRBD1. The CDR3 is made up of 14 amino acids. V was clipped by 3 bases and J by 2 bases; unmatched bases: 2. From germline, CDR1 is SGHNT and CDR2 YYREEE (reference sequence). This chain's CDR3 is CASSSDRAGNTIYF. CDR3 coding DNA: TGTGCCAGCAGCTCCGACAGGGCTGGAAACACCATATATTTT.

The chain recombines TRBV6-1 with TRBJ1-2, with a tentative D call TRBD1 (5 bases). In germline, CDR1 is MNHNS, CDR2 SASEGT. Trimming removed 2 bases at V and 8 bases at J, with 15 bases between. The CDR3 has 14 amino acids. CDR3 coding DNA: TGTGCCAGCAGTGAATGGGGCTTCCAATCCGGCTACACCTTC. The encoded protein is CASSEWGFQSGYTF.

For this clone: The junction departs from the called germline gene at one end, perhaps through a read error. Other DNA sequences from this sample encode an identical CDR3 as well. CDR3: CASSWTANYGYTF. The CDR3, as DNA: TGCGCCAGCAGTTGGACAGCTAACTATGGCTACACCTTC. The chain employs TRBV2 and TRBJ1-2; D perhaps matches TRBD1 (6 bases). This CDR3 has 13 amino acids. In germline, CDR1 is SNHLY, CDR2 FYNNEI.

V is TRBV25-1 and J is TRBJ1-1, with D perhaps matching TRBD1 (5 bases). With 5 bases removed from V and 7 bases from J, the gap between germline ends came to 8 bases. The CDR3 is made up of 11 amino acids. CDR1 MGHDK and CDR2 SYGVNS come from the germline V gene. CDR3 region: CASSRGREAFF. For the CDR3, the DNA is TGTGCCAGCAGTAGGGGCCGTGAAGCTTTCTTT.

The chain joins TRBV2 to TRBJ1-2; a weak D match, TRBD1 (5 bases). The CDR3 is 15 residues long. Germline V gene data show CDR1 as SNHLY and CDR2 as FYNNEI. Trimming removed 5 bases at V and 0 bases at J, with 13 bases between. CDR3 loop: CASSLQVLANYGYTF. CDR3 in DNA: TGTGCCAGCAGTTTACAGGTATTAGCTAACTATGGCTACACCTTC.

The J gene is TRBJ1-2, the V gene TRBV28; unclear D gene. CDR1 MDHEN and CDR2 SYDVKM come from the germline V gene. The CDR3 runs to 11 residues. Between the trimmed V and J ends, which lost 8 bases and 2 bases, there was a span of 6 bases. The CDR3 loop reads CASEANYGYTF. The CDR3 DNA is TGTGCCAGCGAGGCCAACTATGGCTACACCTTC.

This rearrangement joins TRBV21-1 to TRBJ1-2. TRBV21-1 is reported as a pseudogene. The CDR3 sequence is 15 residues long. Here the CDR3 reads CASSMGRDLNYGYTF. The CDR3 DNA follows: TGTGCCAGCAGCATGGGCAGGGACTTAAACTATGGCTACACCTTC.

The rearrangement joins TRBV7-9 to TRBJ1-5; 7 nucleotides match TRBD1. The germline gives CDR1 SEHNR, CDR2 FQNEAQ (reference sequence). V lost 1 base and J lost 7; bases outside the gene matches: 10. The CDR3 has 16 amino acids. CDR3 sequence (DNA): TGTGCCAGCAGCTTAGGGACAGGTGGGGGCAGCCAGCCCCAGCATTTT. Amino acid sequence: CASSLGTGGGSQPQHF.

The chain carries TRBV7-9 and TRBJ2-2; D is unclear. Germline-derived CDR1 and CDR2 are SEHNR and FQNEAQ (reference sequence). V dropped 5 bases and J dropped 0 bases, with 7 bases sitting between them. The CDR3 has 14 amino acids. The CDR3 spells CASSRLSNTGELFF. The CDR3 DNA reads TGTGCCAGCAGCCGTCTCTCGAACACCGGGGAGCTGTTTTTT.

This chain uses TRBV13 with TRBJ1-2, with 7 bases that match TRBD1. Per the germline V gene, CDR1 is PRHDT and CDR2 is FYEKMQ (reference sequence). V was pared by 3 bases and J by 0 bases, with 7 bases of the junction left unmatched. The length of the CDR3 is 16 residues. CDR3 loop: CASSFIGQDSNYGYTF. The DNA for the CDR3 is TGTGCCAGCAGCTTTATCGGACAGGATTCTAACTATGGCTACACCTTC.

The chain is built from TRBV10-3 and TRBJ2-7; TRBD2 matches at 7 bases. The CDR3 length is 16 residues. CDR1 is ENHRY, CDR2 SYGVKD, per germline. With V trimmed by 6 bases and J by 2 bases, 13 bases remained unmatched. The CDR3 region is CAIRGGIGGSAYEQYF. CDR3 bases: TGTGCCATCAGGGGGGGGATTGGGGGTAGCGCCTACGAGCAGTACTTC.

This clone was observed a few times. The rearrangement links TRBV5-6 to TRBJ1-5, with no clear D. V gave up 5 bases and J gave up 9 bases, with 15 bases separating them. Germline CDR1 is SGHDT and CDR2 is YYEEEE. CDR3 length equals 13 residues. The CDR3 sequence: CASSFGTRGPQHF. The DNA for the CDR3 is TGTGCCAGCAGTTTCGGTACCAGAGGGCCCCAGCATTTT. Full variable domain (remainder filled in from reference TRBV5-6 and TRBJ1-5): DAGVTQSPTHLIKTRGQQVTLRCSPKSGHDTVSWYQQALGQGPQFIFQYYEEEERQRGNFPDRFSGHQFPNYSSELNVNALLLGDSALYLCASSFGTRGPQHFGDGTRLSIL.

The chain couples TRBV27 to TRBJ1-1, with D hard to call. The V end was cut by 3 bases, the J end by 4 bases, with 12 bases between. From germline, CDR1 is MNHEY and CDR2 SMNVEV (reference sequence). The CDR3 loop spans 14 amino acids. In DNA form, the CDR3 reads TGTGCCAGCAGTTTTTACCGGGGTGGCACTGAAGCTTTCTTT. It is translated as CASSFYRGGTEAFF.

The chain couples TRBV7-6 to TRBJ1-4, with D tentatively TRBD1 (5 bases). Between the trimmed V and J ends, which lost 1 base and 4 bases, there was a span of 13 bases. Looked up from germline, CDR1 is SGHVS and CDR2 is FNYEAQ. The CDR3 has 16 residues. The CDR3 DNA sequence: TGTGCCAGCAGCTTAGAAGTGGGGGGAGATAATGAAAAACTGTTTTTT. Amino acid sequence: CASSLEVGGDNEKLFF.

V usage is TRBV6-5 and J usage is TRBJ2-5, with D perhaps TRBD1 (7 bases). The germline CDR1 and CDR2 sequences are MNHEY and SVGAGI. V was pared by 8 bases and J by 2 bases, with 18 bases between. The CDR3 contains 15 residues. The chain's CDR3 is CASRRSRGRQETQYF. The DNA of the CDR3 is TGTGCCAGCCGCCGCAGCAGGGGGAGGCAAGAGACCCAGTACTTC.

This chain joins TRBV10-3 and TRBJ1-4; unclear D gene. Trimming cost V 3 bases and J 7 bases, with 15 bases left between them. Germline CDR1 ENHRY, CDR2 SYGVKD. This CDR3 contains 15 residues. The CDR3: CAISDLPSRSEKLFF. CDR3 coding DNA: TGTGCCATCAGTGATCTTCCCAGTCGGAGTGAAAAACTGTTTTTT.

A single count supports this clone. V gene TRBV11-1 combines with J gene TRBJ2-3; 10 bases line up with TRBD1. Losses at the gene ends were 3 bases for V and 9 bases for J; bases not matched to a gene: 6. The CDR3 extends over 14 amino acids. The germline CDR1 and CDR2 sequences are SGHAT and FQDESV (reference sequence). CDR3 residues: CASSFGTGESTQYF. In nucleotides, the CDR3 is TGTGCCAGCAGCTTTGGGACAGGGGAATCGACGCAGTATTTT.

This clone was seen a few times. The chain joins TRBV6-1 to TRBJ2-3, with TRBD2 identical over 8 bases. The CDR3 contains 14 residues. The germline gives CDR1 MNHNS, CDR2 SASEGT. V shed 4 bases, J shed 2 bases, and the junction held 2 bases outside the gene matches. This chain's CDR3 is CASSGLATTDTQYF. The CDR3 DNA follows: TGTGCCAGCAGTGGACTAGCGACCACAGATACGCAGTATTTT.

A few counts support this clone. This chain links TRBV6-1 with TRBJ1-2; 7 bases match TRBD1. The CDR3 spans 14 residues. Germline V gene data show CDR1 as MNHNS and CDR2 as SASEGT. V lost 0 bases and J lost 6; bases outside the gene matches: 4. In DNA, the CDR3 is TGTGCCAGCAGTGAAGCGCGAAGGGGGCATGGCTACACCTTC. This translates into CASSEARRGHGYTF.

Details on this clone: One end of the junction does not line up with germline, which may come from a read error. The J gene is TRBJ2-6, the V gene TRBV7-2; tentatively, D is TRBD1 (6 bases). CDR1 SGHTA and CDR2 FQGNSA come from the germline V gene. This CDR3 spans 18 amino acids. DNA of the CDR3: TGTGCCAGCAGCCCAATGGGTAGGGGGAGCGCTGGGGCCAACGGCCTGACTTTC. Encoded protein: CASSPMGRGSAGANGLTF.

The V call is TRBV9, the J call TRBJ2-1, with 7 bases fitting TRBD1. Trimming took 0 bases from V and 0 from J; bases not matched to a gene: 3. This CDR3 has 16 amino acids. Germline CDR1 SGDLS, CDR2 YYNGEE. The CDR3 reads CASSVGQGNSYNEQFF. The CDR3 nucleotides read TGTGCCAGCAGCGTAGGACAGGGAAACTCCTACAATGAGCAGTTCTTC. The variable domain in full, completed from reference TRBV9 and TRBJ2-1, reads DSGVTQTPKHLITATGQRVTLRCSPRSGDLSVYWYQQSLDQGLQFLIQYYNGEERAKGNILERFSAQQFPDLHSELNLSSLELGDSALYFCASSVGQGNSYNEQFFGPGTRLTVL.